These 24 T cell receptor beta chains originate from one sample sequenced in a study of OX40 agonist ivuxolimab in advanced cancers. Method: immunoSEQ multiplex PCR; TCRdb's copy keeps in-frame clones and lacks some. The table shows 80,000 or so clones, with over 85% occurring only once. The source was CD4+ or CD8+ T cells sorted from blood, collected in a trial of the OX40 agonist ivuxolimab. The receptors were gathered from an adult with an advanced solid tumor such as melanoma, head and neck, liver or kidney cancer.

V and J are TRBV19 and TRBJ2-5; maybe TRBD2 (5 bases). The length of the CDR3 is 16 residues. CDR1 and CDR2 from the germline V gene are LNHDA and SQIVND (reference sequence). V gave up 4 bases and J gave up 4 bases, with 19 bases separating them. DNA of the CDR3: TGTGCCAGTAGTAAGATACCGGGATCAAAGGGAGAGACCCAGTACTTC. This gives the protein CASSKIPGSKGETQYF.

The V and J genes are TRBV30 and TRBJ1-3; no clear D gene. Trimming stripped 0 bases from V and 0 bases from J, with 9 bases between. The germline V gene encodes CDR1 GTSNPN and CDR2 SVGIG (reference sequence). The CDR3 runs 15 residues. CDR3 DNA sequence: TGTGCCTGGAGTGTTGGGCAACTCTCTGGAAACACCATATATTTT. It encodes CAWSVGQLSGNTIYF.

This chain connects TRBV18 to TRBJ2-5, with D possibly matching TRBD2 (6 bases). Trimming took off 3 bases at V and 2 bases at J, with 10 bases between the two ends. The CDR3 runs 14 residues. Germline V gene lookup returns CDR1 KGHSH and CDR2 LQKENI. In nucleotides, the CDR3 is TGTGCCAGCTCACCGCGACTAGATCAAGAGACCCAGTACTTC. This gives the protein CASSPRLDQETQYF. Full variable domain (outside the CDR3, taken from reference TRBV18 and TRBJ2-5): NAGVMQNPRHLVRRRGQEARLRCSPMKGHSHVYWYRQLPEEGLKFMVYLQKENIIDESGMPKERFSAEFPKEGPSILRIQQVVRGDSAAYFCASSPRLDQETQYFGPGTRLLVL.

The rearrangement links TRBV7-9 to TRBJ1-5; a possible D gene is TRBD1 (5 bases). V lost 5 bases and J 7 bases, leaving 15 bases between the germline ends. CDR3 length: 14 residues. Germline V lookup: CDR1 SEHNR, CDR2 FQNEAQ (reference sequence). The CDR3 DNA reads as TGTGCCAGCAGCACGGGGGAGGGCTGGCAGCCCCAGCATTTT. This encodes CASSTGEGWQPQHF.

This clone was found a few times. The V and J genes are TRBV5-1 and TRBJ1-5, with D possibly TRBD1 on 5 matching bases. In germline, CDR1 is SGHRS, CDR2 YFSETQ. The V and J ends lost 0 bases and 1 base respectively, with 8 bases between them. CDR3 length: 15 residues. The CDR3 protein is CASSLGGASNQPQHF. CDR3 sequence (DNA): TGCGCCAGCAGCTTGGGAGGGGCCAGCAATCAGCCCCAGCATTTT.

This CDR3 is CASSPTSGGPRVKTQYF. CDR3 nucleotides: TGTGCCAGCAGCCCGACTAGCGGGGGGCCCCGAGTAAAGACCCAGTACTTC. The chain recombines TRBV7-8 with TRBJ2-5; 13 bases fit TRBD2. Germline V gives CDR1 SGHVS, CDR2 FQNEAQ. The CDR3 runs to 17 residues. V dropped 5 bases and J dropped 6; count of bases not matched to a gene: 12.

The rearrangement links TRBV10-3 to TRBJ1-2; no clear D gene. The CDR3 loop spans 15 amino acids. Per the germline V gene, CDR1 is ENHRY and CDR2 is SYGVKD. Trimming removed 0 bases at V and 4 bases at J, with 12 bases between. CDR3 in amino acids: CAISESGKGGYGYTF. The CDR3 DNA is TGTGCCATCAGTGAGTCCGGGAAAGGAGGCTATGGCTACACCTTC.

This clone was detected once. Germline and junction disagree at one end, which may indicate a read error. The chain combines TRBV6-5 with TRBJ2-2; D gene unclear. Germline assignment: CDR1 MNHEY and CDR2 SVGAGI. This CDR3 contains 16 residues. The CDR3 region is CVSSYSPRSNTGELFF. The CDR3, as DNA: TGTGTCAGCAGTTACTCACCCAGATCCAACACCGGGGAGCTGTTTTTT.

This sequence joins TRBV29-1 and TRBJ2-5; TRBD2 agrees at 7 bases. CDR1 is SQVTM, CDR2 ANQGSEA, per germline. CDR3 length equals 13 residues. V lost 4 bases, J lost 5 bases, and 7 bases stayed unmatched. CDR3 bases: TGCAGCGTTGGGGGAGGGCCAGACGAGACCCAGTACTTC. Residues: CSVGGGPDETQYF.

This clone turned up a few times. The chain links TRBV4-1 to TRBJ1-5; 10 bases are shared with TRBD1. Germline values: CDR1 MGHRA, CDR2 YSYEKL. Germline trimming cut 4 bases from V and 0 bases from J; bases unmatched to any gene: 6. This CDR3 contains 17 residues. The CDR3 nucleotides are TGCGCCAGCAGCCTCCGACAGGGGGCAGATAGCAATCAGCCCCAGCATTTT. Protein product: CASSLRQGADSNQPQHF.

This chain uses TRBV5-1 with TRBJ2-3; TRBD1 is a possible D gene (6 bases). Germline CDR1 is SGHRS and CDR2 is YFSETQ. The V end lost 4 bases, the J end lost 6 bases, and 15 bases lay between the germline ends. The CDR3 loop spans 14 amino acids. CDR3: CASSLDRTRDTQYF. CDR3 sequence (DNA): TGCGCCAGCAGCCTAGACAGGACACGGGATACGCAGTATTTT.

This clone has just a few counts. The chain carries TRBV29-1 and TRBJ2-4; 9 bases agree with TRBD1. This CDR3 is 12 amino acids long. Germline V gene data show CDR1 as SQVTM and CDR2 as ANQGSEA. After removal of 7 bases from V and 8 bases from J, the junction contained 6 bases not matched to a gene. The CDR3 protein is CSGGTGQDIQYF. DNA of the CDR3: TGCAGCGGTGGGACAGGGCAGGACATTCAGTACTTC.

The genes are TRBV6-1 and TRBJ2-1, with 10 bases aligning to TRBD1. Germline V gives CDR1 MNHNS, CDR2 SASEGT. The CDR3 totals 15 residues. The V segment lost 5 bases and the J segment 8 bases; nucleotides outside the gene matches: 9. The CDR3 DNA is TGTGCCAGCAGTACCCGGGGGACAGGGGTCGATGAGCAGTTCTTC. Translation: CASSTRGTGVDEQFF.

The chain carries TRBV4-3 and TRBJ1-3; D uncertain. With 0 bases removed from V and 1 base from J, the gap between germline ends came to 1 base. The CDR3 has 13 amino acids. CDR1 is LGHNA and CDR2 is YSLEER in the germline V gene. The CDR3 nucleotides are TGCGCCAGCAGCCAAGATTCTGGAAACACCATATATTTT. Its protein product is CASSQDSGNTIYF.

This chain links TRBV5-8 with TRBJ2-1; D not certain. The CDR3 is made up of 15 amino acids. Germline V gene sequence: CDR1 SGHTS, CDR2 YDEGEE. The V gene lost 4 bases and the J gene lost 9 bases, with 20 bases spanning the gap. The CDR3 nucleotides read TGTGCCAGCAGCCCTGGCCAGGCCGCCCTAAGTGAGCAGTTCTTC. Translating gives CASSPGQAALSEQFF.

The rearrangement uses TRBV4-3 and TRBJ1-4; no firm D call. This CDR3 spans 16 amino acids. CDR1 LGHNA and CDR2 YSLEER come from the germline V gene. Trimming cost V 0 bases and J 4 bases, with 12 bases left between them. In DNA form, the CDR3 reads TGCGCCAGCAGCCAAGAATGGCGTGCGGATAATGAAAAACTGTTTTTT. It codes for CASSQEWRADNEKLFF.

The chain links TRBV15 to TRBJ1-6; 8 nucleotides agree with TRBD1. Looked up from germline, CDR1 is LNHNV and CDR2 is YYDKDF (reference sequence). The V gene end was trimmed by 0 bases and the J gene end by 9 bases; junction bases not matched to a gene: 10. The CDR3 contains 17 residues. CDR3 protein: CATSRDQKDRVGSPLHF. In DNA, the CDR3 is TGTGCCACCAGCAGAGATCAAAAGGACAGGGTGGGTTCACCCCTCCACTTT.

V and J are TRBV18 and TRBJ1-4; 9 nucleotides line up with TRBD1. This CDR3 is built from 15 residues. The V gene's germline CDR1 is KGHSH and CDR2 LQKENI. Germline trimming cut 2 bases from V and 8 bases from J; bases unmatched to any gene: 6. The CDR3, as DNA: TGTGCCAGCTCACCAGGGACAGGGAGGCGAGAAAAACTGTTTTTT. Translated: CASSPGTGRREKLFF.

This chain joins TRBV10-3 and TRBJ1-2; D might be TRBD1 (5 bases). V was cut by 1 base and J by 0 bases, with 9 bases left in between. The CDR3 length is 15 residues. Germline-derived CDR1 and CDR2 are ENHRY and SYGVKD. CDR3 coding DNA: TGTGCCATCAGTGAGTTGGGGGGATCTAACTATGGCTACACCTTC. Translating gives CAISELGGSNYGYTF.

The rearrangement joins TRBV28 to TRBJ1-5, with 8 bases lining up with TRBD1. V shed 7 bases, J shed 5 bases, and the junction held 10 bases outside the gene matches. CDR3 size: 15 residues. Germline CDR1 and CDR2: MDHEN and SYDVKM. The CDR3 protein is CASTLPGQADQPQHF. CDR3 in DNA: TGTGCCAGCACCCTCCCGGGACAGGCGGATCAGCCCCAGCATTTT.

Comment on this clone: The junction departs from germline at one end; a sequencing error may be responsible. This sequence joins TRBV9 and TRBJ1-3; D call uncertain. The CDR3 has 13 residues. In germline, CDR1 is SGDLS, CDR2 YYNGEE. The CDR3 reads CASSVGSGNAIYF. CDR3 nucleotides: TGTGCCAGCAGCGTAGGATCTGGAAACGCCATATATTTT.

The CDR3 DNA follows: TGTGCCAGCAGCTTGGGACTCGTAAACCAAGAGACCCAGTACTTC. Amino acids: CASSLGLVNQETQYF. This chain links TRBV5-6 with TRBJ2-5; D remains ambiguous. There are 15 residues in the CDR3. Germline assignment: CDR1 SGHDT and CDR2 YYEEEE. V was trimmed by 0 bases and J by 0 bases, leaving 9 bases between them.

This chain uses TRBV30 with TRBJ1-6; a possible D gene is TRBD1 (5 bases). CDR3 length: 15 residues. Germline V CDR1 and CDR2: GTSNPN, SVGIG (reference sequence). The V gene lost 2 bases and the J gene lost 1 base, with 9 bases spanning the gap. CDR3 amino acids: CAWSYRYSYNSPLHF. In DNA, the CDR3 is TGTGCCTGGAGTTACAGGTATTCCTATAATTCACCCCTCCACTTT. The entire variable domain, with the rest obtained from reference TRBV30 and TRBJ1-6, is as follows: SQTIHQWPATLVQPVGSPLSLECTVEGTSNPNLYWYRQAAGRGLQLLFYSVGIGQISSEVPQNLSASRPQDRQFILSSKKLLLSDSGFYLCAWSYRYSYNSPLHFGNGTRLTVT.

This rearrangement joins TRBV6-1 to TRBJ2-2; the D is unclear. Germline assignment: CDR1 MNHNS and CDR2 SASEGT. V lost 7 bases and J lost 1, with 4 bases in between. The CDR3 spans 12 residues. The CDR3 region is CASTWNTGELFF. In DNA, the CDR3 is TGTGCCAGCACTTGGAACACCGGGGAGCTGTTTTTT.